The 17 T cell receptor beta chains presented below share a single source sample, sequenced in a study of STAT3 mutations in large granular lymphocyte leukemia. Study results and limitations: At least one immunodominant TCR beta clonotype appeared in every T-cell large granular lymphocyte leukemia patient.

Their target antigens are unknown. Using immunoSEQ multiplex PCR, the repertoire was profiled, and TCRdb retains in-frame clones only, with some absent. The top ten clones hold roughly 70% of a sample with 2,000 to 2,500 clones, 20% to 25% of them seen once. The sample was peripheral blood mononuclear cells. The receptor set was obtained from a man in his sixties with T-cell large granular lymphocyte leukemia. Some clones in this sample may be carry-over from other donors' samples.

This chain joins TRBV5-1 and TRBJ2-5, with a possible D match to TRBD2 (5 bases). Germline V CDR1 and CDR2: SGHRS, YFSETQ. This CDR3 has 13 amino acids. V lost 7 bases and J 5 bases, leaving 15 bases between the germline ends. CDR3 in amino acids: CASGSGPQETQYF. The CDR3 region has the DNA TGCGCCAGCGGGAGCGGCCCCCAGGAGACCCAGTACTTC. Combining the CDR3 with reference TRBV5-1 and TRBJ2-5 gives the whole variable domain KAGVTQTPRYLIKTRGQQVTLSCSPISGHRSVSWYQQTPGQGLQFLFEYFSETQRNKGNFPGRFSGRQFSNSRSEMNVSTLELGDSALYLCASGSGPQETQYFGPGTRLLVL.

This clone occurred a few times. The chain joins TRBV7-9 to TRBJ2-5, with TRBD2 matching over 7 bases. There are 15 residues in the CDR3. J gave up 3 bases and V 5 bases, and 9 bases lay outside the gene matches. Germline V gene lookup returns CDR1 SEHNR and CDR2 FQNEAQ (reference sequence). CDR3 in amino acids: CASSVGDGGKETQYF. DNA for the CDR3: TGTGCCAGCAGCGTGGGAGACGGGGGGAAAGAGACCCAGTACTTC.

A few counts support this clone. The CDR3 spells CASSNGQNPYNEQFF. The CDR3 DNA is TGTGCCAGCAGCAACGGACAGAACCCCTACAATGAGCAGTTCTTC. This chain uses TRBV9 with TRBJ2-1; weak D call: TRBD1 (6 bases). Trimming cost V 4 bases and J 2 bases, with 13 bases left between them. CDR3 length: 15 amino acids. CDR1 and CDR2 from the germline V gene are SGDLS and YYNGEE.

The chain links TRBV6-5 to TRBJ2-1; 10 nucleotides line up with TRBD1. Trimming cost V 2 bases and J 8 bases; bases outside gene matches: 6. Germline V gene data show CDR1 as MNHEY and CDR2 as SVGAGI. The CDR3 is made up of 15 amino acids. The CDR3 protein is CASSYGTGATHEQFF. The CDR3 coding sequence is TGTGCCAGCAGTTACGGGACAGGGGCAACACATGAGCAGTTCTTC.

This clone has a handful of counts. The chain carries TRBV11-2 and TRBJ2-6; a weak D match, TRBD1 (6 bases). V lost 5 bases, J lost 0 bases, and 14 bases lay in between. Germline lookup yields CDR1 SGHAT and CDR2 FQNNGV. The CDR3 has 17 amino acids. The CDR3 nucleotides are TGTGCCAGCAGCCCTCAGGGACAAAGCTCTGGGGCCAACGTCCTGACTTTC. Its translation is CASSPQGQSSGANVLTF.

This chain links TRBV30 with TRBJ1-2; D gene ambiguous. The CDR3 runs 13 residues. The germline gives CDR1 GTSNPN, CDR2 SVGIG (reference sequence). The ends were cut back, 7 bases at V and 8 bases at J, with 20 bases in the middle. The CDR3 DNA sequence: TGTGCCTACCCAGGTGAGGGTGTAGGAGGCTACACCTTC. Its translation is CAYPGEGVGGYTF. The full variable domain, with the rest looked up from reference TRBV30 and TRBJ1-2, is SQTIHQWPATLVQPVGSPLSLECTVEGTSNPNLYWYRQAAGRGLQLLFYSVGIGQISSEVPQNLSASRPQDRQFILSSKKLLLSDSGFYLCAYPGEGVGGYTFGSGTRLTVV.

This chain connects TRBV18 to TRBJ1-5; tentatively, D is TRBD1 (5 bases). The CDR3 sequence is 13 residues long. The V gene lost 4 bases and the J gene lost 9 bases, with 13 bases spanning the gap. Per the germline V gene, CDR1 is KGHSH and CDR2 is LQKENI. DNA for the CDR3: TGTGCCAGCTCACGGAACAGGCAGGGGCCCCAGCATTTT. It is translated as CASSRNRQGPQHF.

This clone was seen a handful of times. The V and J genes are TRBV29-1 and TRBJ2-7; no clear D gene. The CDR3 runs 11 residues. V was cut by 4 bases and J by 6 bases, with 10 bases left in between. From germline, CDR1 is SQVTM and CDR2 ANQGSEA. The CDR3 here is CSVADRSEQYF. In nucleotides, the CDR3 is TGCAGCGTTGCTGACCGTTCCGAGCAGTACTTC.

This clone was seen a few times. This chain links TRBV19 with TRBJ1-1; maybe TRBD1 (6 bases). Trimming left V 4 bases short and J 7 bases short, with 16 bases between. This CDR3 spans 14 amino acids. The germline V gene has CDR1 LNHDA and CDR2 SQIVND (reference sequence). The CDR3 coding sequence is TGTGCCAGTAGTACCGTCGGGGGCTACTATGAAGCTTTCTTT. Translated: CASSTVGGYYEAFF.

Only a few counts were recorded for this clone. V is TRBV18 and J is TRBJ2-3; no clear D gene. V was shortened by 6 bases and J by 3 bases, with 16 bases between the two germline ends. CDR1 is KGHSH and CDR2 is LQKENI in the germline V gene. The CDR3 sequence is 15 residues long. The CDR3 sequence: CASSPGLGVTDTQYF. The CDR3 DNA sequence: TGTGCCAGCTCGCCCGGGCTAGGTGTGACAGATACGCAGTATTTT. Full variable domain (remainder filled in from reference TRBV18 and TRBJ2-3): NAGVMQNPRHLVRRRGQEARLRCSPMKGHSHVYWYRQLPEEGLKFMVYLQKENIIDESGMPKERFSAEFPKEGPSILRIQQVVRGDSAAYFCASSPGLGVTDTQYFGPGTRLTVL.

This chain joins TRBV5-4 and TRBJ2-7; D remains unclear. The V end lost 5 bases, the J end lost 2 bases, and 14 bases lay between the germline ends. Germline CDR1 SGHNT, CDR2 YYREEE (reference sequence). This CDR3 region has 14 residues. CDR3 nucleotides: TGTGCCAGCAGACGGTGGCGGCTCCCCTACGAGCAGTACGTC. Protein sequence: CASRRWRLPYEQYV.

This clone came up a few times. The chain couples TRBV27 to TRBJ2-1; maybe TRBD2 (5 bases). CDR3 length: 16 residues. In germline, CDR1 is MNHEY, CDR2 SMNVEV (reference sequence). The V end was cut by 7 bases, the J end by 1 base, with 17 bases between. CDR3 region: CASITIASASYNEQFF. Written as DNA, the CDR3 is TGTGCCAGCATAACTATAGCGTCTGCGTCCTACAATGAGCAGTTCTTC.

The chain recombines TRBV29-1 with TRBJ2-5; D remains ambiguous. Germline CDR1 reads SQVTM; CDR2 reads ANQGSEA. CDR3 length equals 10 residues. With 4 bases removed from V and 4 bases from J, the gap between germline ends came to 4 bases. CDR3 protein: CSVVGETQYF. The CDR3 DNA is TGCAGCGTTGTCGGAGAGACCCAGTACTTC.

This clone was recorded a few times. This sequence joins TRBV4-1 and TRBJ2-5; 11 positions agree with TRBD2. V lost 5 bases to trimming and J lost 5 bases; unmatched junction nucleotides: 10. CDR3 length: 16 residues. Per germline, CDR1 MGHRA and CDR2 YSYEKL. CDR3 bases: TGCGCCAGCAGCAAGGGGGCTAGCGGGGGGACGGAGACCCAGTACTTC. Translation: CASSKGASGGTETQYF.

This clone was recorded a few times. V gene TRBV30 combines with J gene TRBJ2-3; maybe TRBD1 (5 bases). This CDR3 contains 14 residues. The V end lost 1 base, the J end lost 3 bases, and 11 bases lay between the germline ends. The germline V gene has CDR1 GTSNPN and CDR2 SVGIG (reference sequence). The CDR3 loop reads CAWSGAGMTDTQYF. The CDR3 DNA is TGTGCCTGGAGTGGGGCAGGGATGACAGATACGCAGTATTTT.

V usage is TRBV7-9 and J usage is TRBJ2-3; 7 positions agree with TRBD2. The CDR3 runs 14 residues. The V and J ends lost 5 bases and 1 base, in that order; junction bases with no gene match: 3. Germline lookup yields CDR1 SEHNR and CDR2 FQNEAQ (reference sequence). The CDR3 protein is CASSREEGTDTQYF. In DNA, the CDR3 is TGTGCCAGCAGCCGGGAGGAAGGCACAGATACGCAGTATTTT.

This clone was seen a handful of times. The chain couples TRBV5-5 to TRBJ2-3; 7 nucleotides align to TRBD2. V shed 0 bases, J shed 5 bases, and the junction held 9 bases outside the gene matches. The CDR3 runs 16 residues. Germline CDR1 reads SGHKS; CDR2 reads YYEKEE (reference sequence). The CDR3 here is CASSLVRGGGGDTQYF. The CDR3 DNA follows: TGTGCCAGCAGCTTGGTCCGCGGGGGTGGAGGAGATACGCAGTATTTT. Full variable domain (remainder filled in from reference TRBV5-5 and TRBJ2-3): DAGVTQSPTHLIKTRGQQVTLRCSPISGHKSVSWYQQVLGQGPQFIFQYYEKEERGRGNFPDRFSARQFPNYSSELNVNALLLGDSALYLCASSLVRGGGGDTQYFGPGTRLTVL.